This T cell receptor (beta chain) originates from a study of CD8+ T cells in alopecia areata. Broader study findings: Sequencing of scalp samples also captures resident alphabeta T cells of normal skin.

RNA, once extracted, was reverse transcribed into cDNA for use as the sequencing template. TCRdb's copy holds only in-frame clones and misses some; the assay was immunoSEQ multiplex PCR. Of roughly 200,000 clones in the sample, roughly 60% were seen once. About this clone: Its target is not known.

The clonotype originates from a human donor with alopecia areata. The specimen was CD4+ T cells sorted from blood, collected at week 0.

The CDR3 loop is CASSGLGQAFGYTF. CDR3 in DNA: TGTGCCAGCAGTGGCTTGGGGCAGGCTTTTGGCTACACCTTC. The chain employs TRBV25-1 and TRBJ1-2; the D gene is possibly TRBD1 (5 bases). The CDR3 is made up of 14 amino acids. V was cut by 4 bases and J by 7 bases, with 16 bases left in between. The germline V gene has CDR1 MGHDK and CDR2 SYGVNS.